The 20 T cell receptor beta chains given below trace back to one sample, sequenced in a study of OX40 agonist ivuxolimab in advanced cancers. The repertoire was sequenced with immunoSEQ multiplex PCR; TCRdb's copy has only in-frame clones and lacks some. Here the sample spans 65,000 to 90,000 clones, roughly 85% being singletons. The sample here was CD4+ or CD8+ T cells sorted from blood, taken in a trial of the OX40 agonist ivuxolimab. These receptors originate from an adult with an advanced solid tumor such as melanoma, head and neck, liver or kidney cancer.

This sequence joins TRBV18 and TRBJ2-1; D is possibly TRBD1 (6 bases). The CDR3 is 17 residues long. Trimming took off 4 bases at V and 2 bases at J, with 18 bases between the two ends. Per germline, CDR1 KGHSH and CDR2 LQKENI. CDR3 coding DNA: TGTGCCAGCTCACTACAGGGCCGGGGTGGAGCCTACAATGAGCAGTTCTTC. Translating gives CASSLQGRGGAYNEQFF. Full variable domain (outside the CDR3, taken from reference TRBV18 and TRBJ2-1): NAGVMQNPRHLVRRRGQEARLRCSPMKGHSHVYWYRQLPEEGLKFMVYLQKENIIDESGMPKERFSAEFPKEGPSILRIQQVVRGDSAAYFCASSLQGRGGAYNEQFFGPGTRLTVL.

The chain couples TRBV4-3 to TRBJ2-7; D might be TRBD2 (6 bases). CDR3 length: 16 residues. The ends were cut back, 0 bases at V and 5 bases at J, with 17 bases in the middle. Germline CDR1 LGHNA, CDR2 YSLEER. The CDR3 sequence is CASSQERGRRLDEQYF. The CDR3, as DNA: TGCGCCAGCAGCCAAGAGAGAGGGAGGAGGCTCGACGAGCAGTACTTC.

The rearrangement links TRBV19 to TRBJ1-5; D uncertain. Trimming took 5 bases from V and 5 from J, leaving 10 bases between them. This CDR3 contains 13 residues. Germline V gives CDR1 LNHDA, CDR2 SQIVND (reference sequence). The CDR3 DNA reads TGTGCCAGTAGTCCCCTGGGGTATCAGCCCCAGCATTTT. This translates into CASSPLGYQPQHF.

The rearrangement uses TRBV28 and TRBJ1-4; 7 bases map to TRBD1. Trimming removed 7 bases from V and 7 bases from J; junction bases left unmatched: 9. Germline CDR1 reads MDHEN; CDR2 reads SYDVKM. There are 14 residues in the CDR3. The CDR3 spells CASTTGAVGEKLFF. In DNA form, the CDR3 reads TGTGCCAGCACCACAGGGGCGGTGGGTGAAAAACTGTTTTTT.

DNA for the CDR3: TGTGCCATCAGTGCCGGTAGATGGGAGCAGTACTTC. It translates to CAISAGRWEQYF. The rearrangement uses TRBV10-3 and TRBJ2-5; D might be TRBD2 (5 bases). Germline assignment: CDR1 ENHRY and CDR2 SYGVKD. This CDR3 is built from 12 residues. V was trimmed by 4 bases and J by 11 bases, leaving 14 bases between them.

This chain joins TRBV18 and TRBJ2-7; 8 bases are a match to TRBD1. The V gene end was trimmed by 3 bases and the J gene end by 4 bases; junction bases not matched to a gene: 5. This CDR3 is built from 14 residues. The germline CDR1 and CDR2 sequences are KGHSH and LQKENI. CDR3 amino acids: CASSPGTGTYEQYF. CDR3 bases: TGTGCCAGCTCACCCGGGACAGGAACTTACGAGCAGTACTTC.

This clone appeared once. This rearrangement joins TRBV6-1 to TRBJ2-7, with 9 bases fitting TRBD2. Trimming took 11 bases from V and 2 from J; bases not matched to a gene: 7. Germline CDR1 and CDR2: MNHNS and SASEGT. The CDR3 extends over 13 amino acids. This CDR3 is CACSSGTTYEQYF. The CDR3, as DNA: TGTGCCTGTTCTAGCGGGACTACCTACGAGCAGTACTTC.

V gene TRBV19 combines with J gene TRBJ2-3, with TRBD2 matching over 12 bases. The V gene's germline CDR1 is LNHDA and CDR2 SQIVND (reference sequence). Germline trimming cut 5 bases from V and 5 bases from J; bases unmatched to any gene: 8. CDR3 length equals 16 residues. CDR3: CASSRLRLAGEDTQYF. The CDR3 nucleotides are TGTGCCAGTAGTCGGCTGCGACTAGCGGGAGAAGATACGCAGTATTTT.

Only a few counts were recorded for this clone. The V gene is TRBV4-2, the J gene TRBJ2-7; 9 positions match TRBD1. The V and J ends lost 0 bases and 0 bases, in that order; junction bases with no gene match: 18. CDR3 length: 21 residues. In germline, CDR1 is LGHNA, CDR2 YNFKEQ. CDR3 sequence: CASSQEVGVDRGPARSYEQYF. In nucleotides, the CDR3 is TGTGCCAGCAGCCAAGAGGTGGGGGTGGACAGGGGTCCCGCCCGCTCCTACGAGCAGTACTTC.

The chain uses TRBV11-1 and TRBJ1-2; TRBD1 aligns across 8 bases. With 3 bases clipped from V and 5 bases from J, the junction kept 11 bases outside the gene matches. Germline-derived CDR1 and CDR2 are SGHAT and FQDESV (reference sequence). The CDR3 contains 16 residues. CDR3 sequence reads: CASSLAGTGLLYGYTF. In DNA form, the CDR3 reads TGTGCCAGCAGCTTGGCTGGGACAGGCCTTCTATATGGCTACACCTTC.

The chain carries TRBV6-5 and TRBJ1-4, with TRBD1 as a possible D gene (5 bases). The CDR3 sequence is 16 residues long. From germline, CDR1 is MNHEY and CDR2 SVGAGI. With 0 bases removed from V and 0 bases from J, the gap between germline ends came to 8 bases. The CDR3 protein is CASSYSVQATNEKLFF. The CDR3 DNA reads TGTGCCAGCAGTTACTCAGTACAGGCAACTAATGAAAAACTGTTTTTT.

This sequence joins TRBV2 and TRBJ2-5; TRBD2 is a possible D gene (6 bases). CDR3 length equals 17 residues. Germline values: CDR1 SNHLY, CDR2 FYNNEI. Trimming cost V 0 bases and J 11 bases, with 25 bases left between them. The DNA for the CDR3 is TGTGCCAGCAGTGAAGCGCGAGGCCCTAGCGCCGAAGAGAGTCAGTACTTC. Amino acids: CASSEARGPSAEESQYF.

The chain combines TRBV11-2 with TRBJ2-1, with TRBD1 identical over 12 bases. V was pared by 2 bases and J by 10 bases, with 9 bases of the junction left unmatched. Per germline, CDR1 SGHAT and CDR2 FQNNGV. The CDR3 is made up of 16 amino acids. This CDR3 is CASSLLPGTGGDEQFF. As DNA, the CDR3 is TGTGCCAGCAGCTTACTACCCGGGACAGGGGGCGACGAGCAGTTCTTC.

The J gene is TRBJ1-1, the V gene TRBV11-2; D gene uncertain. The V gene lost 2 bases and the J gene lost 5 bases, with 15 bases spanning the gap. CDR3 length: 15 residues. Germline V gene sequence: CDR1 SGHAT, CDR2 FQNNGV. The CDR3 is CASSLHGKRYTEAFF. The CDR3 DNA sequence: TGTGCCAGCAGCTTACACGGGAAGAGATATACTGAAGCTTTCTTT. The whole variable domain, remainder taken from reference TRBV11-2 and TRBJ1-1, is EAGVAQSPRYKIIEKRQSVAFWCNPISGHATLYWYQQILGQGPKLLIQFQNNGVVDDSQLPKDRFSAERLKGVDSTLKIQPAKLEDSAVYLCASSLHGKRYTEAFFGQGTRLTVV.

The chain couples TRBV7-9 to TRBJ2-2; D possibly corresponds to TRBD1 (5 bases). This CDR3 contains 15 residues. Trimming left V 4 bases short and J 0 bases short, with 9 bases between. Germline values: CDR1 SEHNR, CDR2 FQNEAQ (reference sequence). The DNA of the CDR3 is TGTGCCAGCAGCTCAATGGGGCCGAACACCGGGGAGCTGTTTTTT. Translating it yields CASSSMGPNTGELFF. Combining the CDR3 with reference TRBV7-9 and TRBJ2-2 gives the whole variable domain DTGVSQNPRHKITKRGQNVTFRCDPISEHNRLYWYRQTLGQGPEFLTYFQNEAQLEKSRLLSDRFSAERPKGSFSTLEIQRTEQGDSAMYLCASSSMGPNTGELFFGEGSRLTVL.

With respect to this clone: Other DNA sequences from this sample encode an identical CDR3 as well. The chain couples TRBV9 to TRBJ2-3, with D possibly matching TRBD1 (6 bases). The germline V gene encodes CDR1 SGDLS and CDR2 YYNGEE. CDR3 length: 12 amino acids. Trimming cost V 4 bases and J 6 bases, with 9 bases left between them. The CDR3 loop reads CASSPQGDTQYF. The CDR3 coding sequence is TGTGCCAGCAGCCCTCAGGGGGATACGCAGTATTTT.

The chain uses TRBV18 and TRBJ2-3; 10 bases match TRBD2. The CDR3 runs to 18 residues. The germline V gene has CDR1 KGHSH and CDR2 LQKENI. With V trimmed by 3 bases and J by 4 bases, 13 bases remained unmatched. The CDR3 region has the DNA TGTGCCAGCTCACCCCGAGCTAGCGGGAGTTACGGTTCAGATACGCAGTATTTT. It is translated as CASSPRASGSYGSDTQYF.

Worth noting for this clone: One junction end does not reproduce the germline sequence, and a read error may be involved. The gene calls are TRBV19 and TRBJ1-6; 7 nucleotides line up with TRBD1. CDR3 length: 15 residues. The germline gives CDR1 LNHDA, CDR2 SQIVND (reference sequence). CDR3 nucleotides: TGTGCCAGTAGCATAGGGACAGTAGATAATTCACCCCTCCACTTT. Amino acid sequence: CASSIGTVDNSPLHF. Using reference TRBV19 and TRBJ1-6 for the parts outside the CDR3, the full variable domain is DGGITQSPKYLFRKEGQNVTLSCEQNLNHDAMYWYRQDPGQGLRLIYYSQIVNDFQKGDIAEGYSVSREKKESFPLTVTSAQKNPTAFYLCASSIGTVDNSPLHFGNGTRLTVT.

Only one count was recorded for this clone. This chain links TRBV4-3 with TRBJ1-4; D ambiguous. Germline V gene data show CDR1 as LGHNA and CDR2 as YSLEER. Trimming removed 4 bases from V and 0 bases from J, with 15 bases in between. This CDR3 has 17 residues. The CDR3 spells CASSLSPGTATNEKLFF. The CDR3 DNA follows: TGCGCCAGCAGCCTCTCTCCCGGAACTGCAACTAATGAAAAACTGTTTTTT.

The chain recombines TRBV25-1 with TRBJ1-1; maybe TRBD1 (6 bases). Trimming shortened V by 7 bases and J by 1 base, and 13 bases separated the two germline ends. Germline V gene lookup returns CDR1 MGHDK and CDR2 SYGVNS. The CDR3 is 14 residues long. The CDR3 reads CASNAGTTNTEAFF. The CDR3 DNA follows: TGTGCCAGCAACGCCGGGACAACGAACACTGAAGCTTTCTTT.